This paragraph covers one T cell receptor beta chain sequence. Its antigen is not identified. It was with 60 Vbeta and 13 Jbeta primers that the PCR ran. TCRdb's copy holds only in-frame clones and misses some; the assay was immunoSEQ multiplex PCR. The sample lists 85,000 to 100,000 clones, 60% to 85% occurring once. This entry comes from a study of cytomegalovirus exposure and HLA in healthy donors. The germline CDR1 and CDR2 sequences are SGHRS and YFSETQ. V lost 0 bases and J lost 3; bases outside the gene matches: 4. The CDR3 spans 16 residues. General study points: Later analysis associated a missense DCLRE1C variant with TCR beta V- and J-gene trimming. Analyses of presence/absence relied on an assumption of roughly uniform sequencing depth across donors. Altogether, around 160 TCR beta chains were recorded as cytomegalovirus-associated. Researchers left out some V segments, among them TRBV6-2 and TRBV6-3, as indistinguishable.

The rearrangement uses TRBV5-1 and TRBJ2-2; TRBD1 aligns across 8 bases. Sequences were obtained from PBMCs. The receptor was derived from a woman between 40 and 50 years old in good health and CMV-seronegative. CDR3 nucleotide sequence: TGCGCCAGCAGCTTGGGAGGGACAGGACACACCGGGGAGCTGTTTTTT. This translates into CASSLGGTGHTGELFF. Full variable domain (rest looked up from reference TRBV5-1 and TRBJ2-2): KAGVTQTPRYLIKTRGQQVTLSCSPISGHRSVSWYQQTPGQGLQFLFEYFSETQRNKGNFPGRFSGRQFSNSRSEMNVSTLELGDSALYLCASSLGGTGHTGELFFGEGSRLTVL.